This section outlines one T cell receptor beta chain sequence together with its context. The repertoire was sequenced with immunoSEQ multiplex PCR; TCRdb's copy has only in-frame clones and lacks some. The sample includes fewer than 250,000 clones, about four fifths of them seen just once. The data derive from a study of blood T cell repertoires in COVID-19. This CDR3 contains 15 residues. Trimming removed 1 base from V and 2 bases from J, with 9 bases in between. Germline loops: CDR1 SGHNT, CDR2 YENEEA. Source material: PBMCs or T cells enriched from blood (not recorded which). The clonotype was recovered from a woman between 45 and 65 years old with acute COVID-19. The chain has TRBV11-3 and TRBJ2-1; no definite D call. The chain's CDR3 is CASSLGAPTYNEQFF. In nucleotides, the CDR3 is TGTGCCAGCAGCTTAGGAGCGCCAACCTACAATGAGCAGTTCTTC.